Presented here are 3 T cell receptor beta chains from one specimen sequenced in a study of tumor-infiltrating lymphocytes in primary liver carcinoma. Reverse transcription of about 500 ng total RNA with a constant-region primer produced TCR beta cDNA. ARM-PCR, slightly modified, supplied the TCR beta libraries through three nested multiplex PCR rounds. TRBV1-TRBV30 forward primers paired with a C-beta reverse primer drove the first two PCR rounds, 10 cycles each. TCRdb reanalysed the multiplex PCR reads using MiXCR and keeps one entry per CDR3 protein. Here the sample spans over 45,000 distinct CDR3 sequences, about three quarters being singletons. From roughly 20-30 mg of unsorted bulk tissue, DNA and RNA were co-extracted together. Sequencing was done on a sample of liver tumor tissue from sampling region 5. Subset here: tumor region T5, tumor centre. These receptors were collected from a man aged 35 to 55 with primary liver carcinoma and hepatitis B virus infection.

Details on this clonotype: This may stem from a read error, because a much larger clone lies one nucleotide away. The chain links TRBV28 to TRBJ2-1; D is possibly TRBD1 (6 bases). V lost 11 bases and J lost 2, with 19 bases in between. This CDR3 spans 15 amino acids. Germline V gene data show CDR1 as MDHEN and CDR2 as SYDVKM. The CDR3 DNA follows: TGTGCCGGCACAGGGCGGAATACCCCCTACAATGAGCAGTTCTTC. Translation: CAGTGRNTPYNEQFF.

Comment on this clonotype: One junction end disagrees with the germline gene, perhaps due to a read error. The CDR3 region is CASSEGGGNRPQHF. Written as DNA, the CDR3 is TGTGCCAGCAGTGAAGGGGGCGGCAATCGGCCCCAGCATTTC. V usage is TRBV6-1 and J usage is TRBJ1-5; the D gene is possibly TRBD1 (5 bases). The length of the CDR3 is 14 residues. CDR1 is MNHNS and CDR2 is SASEGT in the germline V gene.

With respect to this clonotype: The CDR3 end shows no conserved phenylalanine or tryptophan, and so a read error is likely. Because the CDR3's place on the DNA is in doubt, the DNA is left out and the CDR3 is given as listed by TCRdb. The V and J genes are TRBV6-6 and TRBJ2-1; the table names TRBD2, a call not compared with the DNA. Germline CDR1 MNHNY, CDR2 SVGAGI (reference sequence). Both ends counted, the CDR3 spans 18 residues. The chain's CDR3 is CASSEGLAGGPIYNVQSS.